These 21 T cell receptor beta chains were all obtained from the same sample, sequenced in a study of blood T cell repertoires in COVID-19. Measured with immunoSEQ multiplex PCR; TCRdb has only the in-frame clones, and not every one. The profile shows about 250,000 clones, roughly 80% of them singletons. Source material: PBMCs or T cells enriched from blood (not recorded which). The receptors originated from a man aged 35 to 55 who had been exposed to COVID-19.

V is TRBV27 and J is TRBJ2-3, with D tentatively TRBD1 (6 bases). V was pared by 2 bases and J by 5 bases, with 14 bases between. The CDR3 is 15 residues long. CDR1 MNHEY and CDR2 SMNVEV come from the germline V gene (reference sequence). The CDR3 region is CASSLQGTQGDTQYF. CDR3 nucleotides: TGTGCCAGCAGTTTACAGGGGACGCAAGGAGATACGCAGTATTTT.

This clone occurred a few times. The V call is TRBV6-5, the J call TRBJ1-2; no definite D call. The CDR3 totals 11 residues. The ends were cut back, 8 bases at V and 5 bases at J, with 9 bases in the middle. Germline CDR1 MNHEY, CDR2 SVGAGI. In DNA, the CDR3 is TGTGCCAGCTTAGCCCTTTATGGCTACACCTTC. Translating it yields CASLALYGYTF.

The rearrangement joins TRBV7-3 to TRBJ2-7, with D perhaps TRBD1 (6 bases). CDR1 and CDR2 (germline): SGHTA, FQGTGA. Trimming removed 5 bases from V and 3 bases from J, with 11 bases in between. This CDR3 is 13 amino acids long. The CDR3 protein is CASSPGQFYEQYF. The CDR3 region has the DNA TGTGCCAGCAGCCCTGGACAGTTCTACGAGCAGTACTTC.

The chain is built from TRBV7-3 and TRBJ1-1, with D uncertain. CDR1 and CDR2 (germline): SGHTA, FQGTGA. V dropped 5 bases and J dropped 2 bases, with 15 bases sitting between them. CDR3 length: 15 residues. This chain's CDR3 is CASSPNGDSNTEAFF. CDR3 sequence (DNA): TGTGCCAGCAGCCCCAACGGGGATTCTAACACTGAAGCTTTCTTT.

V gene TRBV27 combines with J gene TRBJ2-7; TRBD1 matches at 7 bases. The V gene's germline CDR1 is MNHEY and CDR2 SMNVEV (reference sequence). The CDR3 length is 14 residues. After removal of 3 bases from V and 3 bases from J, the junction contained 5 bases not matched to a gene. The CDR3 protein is CASSLLDRLYEQYF. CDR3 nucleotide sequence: TGTGCCAGCAGTTTGTTGGACAGGCTCTACGAGCAGTACTTC.

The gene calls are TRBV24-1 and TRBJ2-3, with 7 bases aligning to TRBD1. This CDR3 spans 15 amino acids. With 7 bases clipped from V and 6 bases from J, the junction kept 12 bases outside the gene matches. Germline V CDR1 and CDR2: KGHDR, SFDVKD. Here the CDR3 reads CATRARTGLSDTQYF. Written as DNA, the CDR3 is TGTGCCACCAGAGCCCGGACAGGACTTTCGGATACGCAGTATTTT.

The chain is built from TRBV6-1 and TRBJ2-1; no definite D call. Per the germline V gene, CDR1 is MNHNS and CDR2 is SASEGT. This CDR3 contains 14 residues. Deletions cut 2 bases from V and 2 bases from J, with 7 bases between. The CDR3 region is CASSEQFTYNEQFF. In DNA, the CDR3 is TGTGCCAGCAGTGAACAGTTTACCTACAATGAGCAGTTCTTC.

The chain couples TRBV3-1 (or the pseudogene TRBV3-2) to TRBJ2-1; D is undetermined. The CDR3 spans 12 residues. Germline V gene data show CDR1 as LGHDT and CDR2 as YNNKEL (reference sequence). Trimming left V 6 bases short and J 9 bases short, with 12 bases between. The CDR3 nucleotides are TGTGCCAGCAGTCATCTAGTCGCTGAGCAGTTCTTC. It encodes CASSHLVAEQFF.

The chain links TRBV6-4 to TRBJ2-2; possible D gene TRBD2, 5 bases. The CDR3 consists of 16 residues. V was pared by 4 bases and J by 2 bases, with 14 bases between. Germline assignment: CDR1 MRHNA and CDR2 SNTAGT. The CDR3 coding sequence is TGTGCCAGCAGTGCCGAGGGTAGGATAAACACCGGGGAGCTGTTTTTT. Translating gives CASSAEGRINTGELFF.

The CDR3 sequence: CASGGSTDTQYF. CDR3 coding DNA: TGTGCCAGCGGCGGGAGCACAGATACGCAGTATTTT. The V call is TRBV12-3 or TRBV12-4, the J call TRBJ2-3; D might be TRBD2 (5 bases). This CDR3 spans 12 amino acids. Trimming pared 8 bases from V and 0 bases from J, leaving 6 bases between.

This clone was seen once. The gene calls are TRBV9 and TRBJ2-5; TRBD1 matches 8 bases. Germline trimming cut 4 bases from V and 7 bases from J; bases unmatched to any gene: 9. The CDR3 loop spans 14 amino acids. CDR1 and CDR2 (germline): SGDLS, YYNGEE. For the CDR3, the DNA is TGTGCCAGCAGCTCCCAGGGGGCGCGGGTGACCCAGTACTTC. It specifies CASSSQGARVTQYF.

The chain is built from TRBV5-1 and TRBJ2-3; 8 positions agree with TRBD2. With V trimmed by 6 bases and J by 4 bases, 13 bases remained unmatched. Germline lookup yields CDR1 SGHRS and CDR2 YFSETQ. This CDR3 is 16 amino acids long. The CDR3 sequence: CASKHPAGGRADTQYF. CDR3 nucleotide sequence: TGCGCCAGCAAACACCCCGCGGGGGGAAGGGCAGATACGCAGTATTTT.

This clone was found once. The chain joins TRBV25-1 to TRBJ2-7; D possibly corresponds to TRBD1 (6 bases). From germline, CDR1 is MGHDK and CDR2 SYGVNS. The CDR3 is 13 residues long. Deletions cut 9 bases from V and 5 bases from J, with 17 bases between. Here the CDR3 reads CASLGTPGHEQYF. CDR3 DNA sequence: TGTGCCAGTCTTGGGACACCGGGCCACGAGCAGTACTTC.

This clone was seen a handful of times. This CDR3 is CASTPVGGLAGQPQHF. The CDR3, as DNA: TGTGCCAGTACCCCCGTCGGAGGTCTCGCGGGTCAGCCCCAGCATTTT. The chain has TRBV19 and TRBJ1-5; no reliable D call. Trimming took off 7 bases at V and 6 bases at J, with 22 bases between the two ends. The CDR3 contains 16 residues. Germline CDR1 LNHDA, CDR2 SQIVND (reference sequence). The full variable domain, with the rest looked up from reference TRBV19 and TRBJ1-5, is DGGITQSPKYLFRKEGQNVTLSCEQNLNHDAMYWYRQDPGQGLRLIYYSQIVNDFQKGDIAEGYSVSREKKESFPLTVTSAQKNPTAFYLCASTPVGGLAGQPQHFGDGTRLSIL.

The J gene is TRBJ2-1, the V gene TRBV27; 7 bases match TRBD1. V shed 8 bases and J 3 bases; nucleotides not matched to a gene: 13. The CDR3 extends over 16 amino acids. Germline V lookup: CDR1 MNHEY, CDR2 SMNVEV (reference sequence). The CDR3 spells CASSTRRTGNYNEQFF. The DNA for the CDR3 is TGTGCCAGCTCGACCCGCAGGACAGGTAACTACAATGAGCAGTTCTTC.

The DNA of the CDR3 is TGCGCCAGCTACTCGCCGGGAGACTACGAGCAGTACTTC. Its protein product is CASYSPGDYEQYF. The rearrangement links TRBV5-1 to TRBJ2-7, with a weak D call TRBD2 (6 bases). The CDR3 has 13 amino acids. Looked up from germline, CDR1 is SGHRS and CDR2 is YFSETQ. V shed 7 bases and J shed 3 bases, with 14 bases lying between them.

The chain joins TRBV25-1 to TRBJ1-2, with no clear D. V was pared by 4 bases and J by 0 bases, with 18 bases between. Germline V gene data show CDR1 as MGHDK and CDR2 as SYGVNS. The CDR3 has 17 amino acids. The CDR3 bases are TGTGCCAGCAGTGCCCGCCCCGGCGGCGAAGCTAACTATGGCTACACCTTC. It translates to CASSARPGGEANYGYTF.

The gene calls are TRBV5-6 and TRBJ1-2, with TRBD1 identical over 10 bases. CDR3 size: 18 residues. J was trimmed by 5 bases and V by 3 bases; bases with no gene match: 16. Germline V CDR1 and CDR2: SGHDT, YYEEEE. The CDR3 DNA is TGTGCCAGCAGCTCGAATACAGGACAGGGGGAGGCCCGATATGGCTACACCTTC. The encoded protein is CASSSNTGQGEARYGYTF.

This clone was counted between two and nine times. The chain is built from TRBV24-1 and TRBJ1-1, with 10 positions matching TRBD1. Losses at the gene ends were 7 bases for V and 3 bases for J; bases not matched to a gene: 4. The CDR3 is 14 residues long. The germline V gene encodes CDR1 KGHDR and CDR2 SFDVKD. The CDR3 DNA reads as TGTGCCACCAGGACAGGGGGCGCGGACACTGAAGCTTTCTTT. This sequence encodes CATRTGGADTEAFF.

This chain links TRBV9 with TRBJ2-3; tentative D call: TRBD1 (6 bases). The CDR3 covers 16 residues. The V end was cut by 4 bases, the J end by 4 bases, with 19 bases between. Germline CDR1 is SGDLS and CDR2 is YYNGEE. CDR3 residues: CASSLLDRQVADTQYF. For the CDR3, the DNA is TGTGCCAGCAGCCTTTTGGACAGACAGGTAGCAGATACGCAGTATTTT.

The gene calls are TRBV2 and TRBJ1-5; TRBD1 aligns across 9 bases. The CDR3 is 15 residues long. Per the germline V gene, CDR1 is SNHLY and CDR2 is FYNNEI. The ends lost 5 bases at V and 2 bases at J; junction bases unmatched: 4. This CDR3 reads CASSPGDRGNQPQHF. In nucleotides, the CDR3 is TGTGCCAGCAGTCCAGGGGACAGGGGCAATCAGCCCCAGCATTTT.